The present TCR beta chain was sequenced within a study of T cell changes during pregnancy in multiple sclerosis. V shed 6 bases, J shed 1 base, and the junction held 2 bases outside the gene matches. Germline lookup yields CDR1 KGHSH and CDR2 LQKENI. The CDR3 spans 14 residues. Repertoires were generated with immunoSEQ multiplex PCR, while TCRdb's copy carries only in-frame clones and drops some. In the table there are some 71,000 clones, under 95% of which are singletons. This TCR was recovered from a female donor with multiple sclerosis, enrolled in a pregnancy study. The input for sequencing was peripheral blood, taken after pregnancy. The gene calls are TRBV18 and TRBJ2-1; 8 nucleotides line up with TRBD2. In DNA, the CDR3 is TGTGCCAGCTCTCGGGAGGGATCCTACAATGAGCAGTTCTTC. It is translated as CASSREGSYNEQFF.